This T cell receptor beta chain stems from a study of CXCR3-negative and CXCR3-positive naive CD8 T cells. In preparing the TRB cDNA libraries, 5' RACE with UMI labels was used. TCRdb reprocessed the 5' RACE reads and stores each CDR3 protein as one record, lacking DNA. This table holds fewer than 90,000 distinct CDR3 sequences. Overall study findings and caveats: TRB CDR3s were more hydrophobic in CXCR3-positive than in CXCR3-negative naive cells. Similarly elevated diversity marked both naive subsets, with memory CD8+ cells showing far lower diversity.

Details on this clonotype: Antigen specificity is unknown.

Germline values: CDR1 SGHKS, CDR2 YYEKEE (reference sequence). The CDR3 is 12 residues long. Every CD8+ subset sample held around 300,000 flow-sorted cells, done in triplicate. The clonotype originates from a human donor in good health. Some clones in this sample may be carry-over from other donors' samples. The sequenced sample consisted of naive CXCR3+ CD8+ T cells from blood. Specified subset: CD45RO-CCR7+CD27+CD95- naive CD8+ T cells expressing CXCR3 (TNR3+). The chain carries TRBV5-5 and TRBJ1-4; TCRdb selects TRBD1, and the lack of DNA leaves this call unchecked. The CDR3 is CASSAGNEKLFF.